This TCR beta chain was sequenced for a study of blood T cells in healthy people across ages. This clonotype was found a few times. Its antigen remains unidentified. Study outcomes and limitations: Considered underestimates were the diversity estimates obtained from one million T cells. As age increased, TCR beta diversity per million T cells fell in a roughly linear fashion.

The study drew donors from healthy Caucasian individuals in Russia aged roughly 6 to 95. Trimming pared 5 bases from V and 3 bases from J, leaving 18 bases between. The CDR3 sequence is 16 residues long. The germline gives CDR1 KGHSH, CDR2 LQKENI. For the second PCR, which ran for about 6 to 11 cycles, a sample-barcoded 5' primer and a J-beta primer mix were used. TCRdb ran MiXCR on the 5' RACE reads and lists one entry per CDR3 protein. The sample records about 620,000 distinct CDR3 sequences, around 20% being singletons. This sequence originates from a man in his 70s in good health. This chain joins TRBV18 and TRBJ2-3, with TRBD2 as a possible D gene (6 bases). The sequenced sample was blood. The CDR3 DNA follows: TGTGCCAGCTCATCACGACTAGGTCGGGGGACAGATACGCAGTATTTT. Translating it yields CASSSRLGRGTDTQYF. The variable domain in full, completed from reference TRBV18 and TRBJ2-3, reads NAGVMQNPRHLVRRRGQEARLRCSPMKGHSHVYWYRQLPEEGLKFMVYLQKENIIDESGMPKERFSAEFPKEGPSILRIQQVVRGDSAAYFCASSSRLGRGTDTQYFGPGTRLTVL.